This TCR beta chain was retrieved from a study of post-analysis software for immune sequencing data. This CDR3 region has 14 residues. Looked up from germline, CDR1 is SQVTM and CDR2 is ANQGSEA. The V gene lost 6 bases and the J gene lost 6 bases, with 17 bases spanning the gap. Points on this clonotype: Its antigen is still unknown.

Regarding the study as a whole: Patients showed TRBV5-6, TRBV5-1 and TRBV20-1 among five TRBV segments more frequent than in controls.

Researchers reported that TCR beta cDNA libraries carried unique molecular identifiers. TCRdb re-derived calls from the PCR reads in MiXCR, one entry per CDR3 protein. The repertoire holds about 540,000 distinct CDR3 sequences, with around 31% as singletons. This chain connects TRBV29-1 to TRBJ2-2; weak D call: TRBD1 (6 bases). The sequencing input was blood. The source of this sequence is a girl under 18 with multiple sclerosis. In DNA, the CDR3 is TGCAGCGTCCAGGAACAGGGCTTAGCCGGGGAGCTGTTTTTT. Translating it yields CSVQEQGLAGELFF.